A single sample gave rise to the 32 T cell receptor beta chains below, sequenced in a study of blood T cells in healthy people across ages. Combining a sample-barcoded 5' primer with a J-beta primer mix, a second PCR ran for roughly 6 to 12 cycles. TCRdb used MiXCR to reprocess the 5' RACE reads, holding one entry per CDR3 protein. The data show approximately 770,000 distinct CDR3 sequences, 55% to 70% seen once. What was sequenced was blood. Every receptor here comes from a young man in good health.

The chain has TRBV5-5 and TRBJ2-5; D gene ambiguous. The ends were cut back, 4 bases at V and 2 bases at J, with 12 bases in the middle. CDR1 is SGHKS, CDR2 YYEKEE, per germline (reference sequence). This CDR3 contains 14 residues. The CDR3 nucleotides read TGTGCCAGCAGCGCTGTACTTGTGCAAGAGACCCAGTACTTC. Translation gives CASSAVLVQETQYF.

This clonotype was seen only a few times. This rearrangement joins TRBV4-1 to TRBJ2-5; TRBD2 matches 10 bases. The CDR3 length is 16 residues. V gave up 1 base and J gave up 5 bases; unmatched junction bases: 7. Germline V gene lookup returns CDR1 MGHRA and CDR2 YSYEKL. CDR3 sequence: CASSQGLAGDTETQYF. CDR3 DNA sequence: TGCGCCAGCAGCCAAGGGCTAGCGGGAGACACGGAGACCCAGTACTTC.

The rearrangement joins TRBV15 to TRBJ1-5; D call uncertain. V was cut by 8 bases and J by 3 bases, with 5 bases left in between. Germline values: CDR1 LNHNV, CDR2 YYDKDF (reference sequence). This CDR3 is built from 11 residues. CDR3 nucleotide sequence: TGTGCCACCGGGGTCAATCAGCCCCAGCATTTT. This codes for CATGVNQPQHF.

This clonotype was detected only once. One end of the junction is discordant with germline, which a read error may explain. The CDR3 region is CNARYKETDEQYF. The DNA for the CDR3 is TGCAATGCTAGGTATAAAGAGACGGACGAGCAGTACTTC. This sequence joins TRBV20-1 and TRBJ2-5; D is unresolved. The better agreement between TRBJ2-7 and the DNA end casts doubt on the J call. The CDR3 consists of 13 residues. Germline V lookup: CDR1 DFQATT, CDR2 SNEGSKA (reference sequence).

The V and J genes are TRBV28 and TRBJ2-5, with TRBD2 identical over 13 bases. After removal of 8 bases from V and 4 bases from J, the junction contained 7 bases not matched to a gene. The CDR3 spans 15 residues. Germline-derived CDR1 and CDR2 are MDHEN and SYDVKM. CDR3 in DNA: TGTGCCAGCGGACTAGCGGGAGAAACCGCAGAGACCCAGTACTTC. The encoded protein is CASGLAGETAETQYF.

The chain carries TRBV10-3 and TRBJ2-7; TRBD2 matches 14 bases. Germline CDR1 is ENHRY and CDR2 is SYGVKD. The V and J ends lost 6 bases and 4 bases, in that order; junction bases with no gene match: 2. This CDR3 spans 14 amino acids. The CDR3 loop reads CAIRGTSGSYEQYF. In nucleotides, the CDR3 is TGTGCCATCAGAGGGACTAGCGGGAGTTACGAGCAGTACTTC.

Note on this clonotype: It may be a read error: a sequence one base away is much more abundant. This chain uses TRBV20-1 with TRBJ2-7; TRBD2 matches at 13 bases. V lost 6 bases and J lost 3; bases outside the gene matches: 5. CDR3 length: 14 residues. Germline V gives CDR1 DFQATT, CDR2 SNEGSKA (reference sequence). As DNA, the CDR3 is TGCAGTGCGGGACTAGCGGGGCCAGACTACGAGCAGTACTTC. This sequence encodes CSAGLAGPDYEQYF.

This clonotype showed up just a few times. This sequence joins TRBV6-1 and TRBJ1-5; 7 bases map to TRBD1. Losses at the gene ends were 5 bases for V and 4 bases for J; bases not matched to a gene: 8. Germline loops: CDR1 MNHNS, CDR2 SASEGT. This CDR3 region has 15 residues. CDR3 protein: CASSPGQVGNQPQHF. The CDR3 coding sequence is TGTGCCAGCAGTCCTGGACAGGTGGGGAATCAGCCCCAGCATTTT.

This clonotype was picked up a small number of times. This rearrangement joins TRBV7-2 to TRBJ2-7; 12 bases fit TRBD1. The germline gives CDR1 SGHTA, CDR2 FQGNSA. The CDR3 totals 14 residues. Trimming took 5 bases from V and 5 from J; bases not matched to a gene: 4. The CDR3 nucleotides are TGTGCCAGCAGCCGGGACAGGGGGCTTGACGAGCAGTACTTC. This codes for CASSRDRGLDEQYF.

CDR3 protein: CASSQETASTDTQYF. CDR3 DNA sequence: TGCGCCAGCAGCCAGGAGACAGCTAGCACAGATACGCAGTATTTT. The gene calls are TRBV4-1 and TRBJ2-3, with D possibly being TRBD1 (5 bases). This CDR3 region has 15 residues. Germline V lookup: CDR1 MGHRA, CDR2 YSYEKL. The V gene lost 3 bases and the J gene lost 0 bases, with 10 bases spanning the gap.

CDR3 sequence: CASSEIRDRGRNEQYF. CDR3 DNA: TGTGCCAGCAGTGAAATCCGGGACAGGGGAAGGAATGAGCAGTACTTC. V is TRBV6-1 and J is TRBJ2-7, with 10 bases matching TRBD1. The CDR3 is made up of 16 amino acids. Per the germline V gene, CDR1 is MNHNS and CDR2 is SASEGT. The trim removed 2 bases at V and 7 bases at J, leaving 11 bases unmatched.

The V gene is TRBV21-1, the J gene TRBJ2-5; the D segment call TRBD2 is taken from the table without a DNA check. TRBV21-1 constitutes a pseudogene. This CDR3 is built from 22 residues. CDR3 loop: CASSKHPTKRSGGNSYQETQYF. The CDR3 nucleotides are TGTGCCAGCAGCAAACACCCTACCAAACGGAGCGGGGGGAACTCGTACCAAGAGACCCAGTACTTC.

This clonotype showed up just a few times. The chain carries TRBV27 and TRBJ1-5; TRBD1 is a possible D gene (6 bases). There are 14 residues in the CDR3. The germline gives CDR1 MNHEY, CDR2 SMNVEV (reference sequence). The V end was cut by 4 bases, the J end by 4 bases, with 11 bases between. DNA for the CDR3: TGTGCCAGCAGTTCGAGGGGGGGGAATCAGCCCCAGCATTTT. Protein sequence: CASSSRGGNQPQHF.

This clonotype was recorded a few times. J is TRBJ2-7 and V is TRBV7-2; TRBD2 matches 10 bases. With 5 bases clipped from V and 3 bases from J, the junction kept 4 bases outside the gene matches. The CDR3 has 14 residues. Germline V gene lookup returns CDR1 SGHTA and CDR2 FQGNSA. CDR3 nucleotides: TGTGCCAGCAGCGCAGTAGCGGGAGGCTACGAGCAGTACTTC. It is translated as CASSAVAGGYEQYF.

V and J are TRBV27 and TRBJ1-2, with unresolved D. V lost 7 bases to trimming and J lost 4 bases, with 13 bases between them. The CDR3 consists of 13 residues. Germline loops: CDR1 MNHEY, CDR2 SMNVEV (reference sequence). CDR3 sequence (DNA): TGTGCCAGCAAACCGGCCCAACTCTATGGCTACACCTTC. It specifies CASKPAQLYGYTF.

The chain uses TRBV7-3 and TRBJ2-1, with 7 bases matching TRBD1. Per germline, CDR1 SGHTA and CDR2 FQGTGA. V was pared by 5 bases and J by 6 bases, with 19 bases of the junction left unmatched. The CDR3 is 18 residues long. The CDR3 spells CASSPARKGGEYLNEQFF. Written as DNA, the CDR3 is TGTGCCAGCAGCCCAGCGCGCAAAGGGGGCGAGTATCTCAATGAGCAGTTCTTC.

The rearrangement uses TRBV4-2 and TRBJ1-2, with 8 bases fitting TRBD1. Looked up from germline, CDR1 is LGHNA and CDR2 is YNFKEQ. The CDR3 runs 18 residues. The V segment lost 0 bases and the J segment 2 bases; nucleotides outside the gene matches: 11. CDR3 region: CASSQDLSPGTGNYGYTF. The CDR3 DNA reads as TGTGCCAGCAGCCAAGATCTGTCTCCCGGGACAGGAAACTATGGCTACACCTTC.

The chain is built from TRBV6-6 and TRBJ2-3; 10 bases are shared with TRBD1. The CDR3 sequence is 15 residues long. The V gene end was trimmed by 6 bases and the J gene end by 6 bases; junction bases not matched to a gene: 9. Germline lookup yields CDR1 MNHNY and CDR2 SVGAGI (reference sequence). DNA of the CDR3: TGTGCCAGCAGAACGTCGACAGGGGGCTTGGATACGCAGTATTTT. Protein product: CASRTSTGGLDTQYF.

This chain joins TRBV6-2 or TRBV6-3 and TRBJ2-3, with 7 bases aligning to TRBD1. With 2 bases clipped from V and 5 bases from J, the junction kept 10 bases outside the gene matches. The CDR3 sequence is 16 residues long. Germline lookup yields CDR1 MNHEY and CDR2 SVGEGT. The CDR3 here is CASSYETTGPEDTQYF. CDR3 coding DNA: TGTGCCAGCAGTTACGAGACGACAGGGCCGGAAGATACGCAGTATTTT.

J is TRBJ2-7 and V is TRBV28; TRBD1 matches 7 bases. The CDR3 consists of 14 residues. The V gene end was trimmed by 10 bases and the J gene end by 7 bases; junction bases not matched to a gene: 16. The V gene's germline CDR1 is MDHEN and CDR2 SYDVKM. CDR3 sequence (DNA): TGTGCCACCGAAGAGAGGGGGCTGGGATATGAGCAGTACTTC. Translating gives CATEERGLGYEQYF.

V gene TRBV7-3 combines with J gene TRBJ2-1; TRBD2 agrees at 13 bases. Trimming took 6 bases from V and 5 from J; bases not matched to a gene: 7. The V gene's germline CDR1 is SGHTA and CDR2 FQGTGA. This CDR3 contains 16 residues. The CDR3: CASRPTGTSGNNEQFF. CDR3 coding DNA: TGTGCCAGCAGGCCGACCGGGACTAGCGGGAACAATGAGCAGTTCTTC.

The J gene is TRBJ2-5, the V gene TRBV7-2, with TRBD1 identical over 7 bases. Judging by the DNA end, TRBJ2-7 fits better; the J call may be wrong. Germline CDR1 and CDR2: SGHTA and FQGNSA. This CDR3 spans 16 amino acids. The CDR3 protein is CASSFEQGTLRDEQYF. CDR3 nucleotide sequence: TGTGCCAGCAGCTTTGAACAGGGGACCTTACGTGACGAGCAGTACTTC.

The table lists this clonotype with a few counts. The chain couples TRBV7-2 to TRBJ2-7; 8 bases fit TRBD2. V shed 6 bases and J 4 bases; nucleotides not matched to a gene: 11. The CDR3 sequence is 15 residues long. Germline-derived CDR1 and CDR2 are SGHTA and FQGNSA. This chain's CDR3 is CASSSNSGDAYEQYF. CDR3 bases: TGTGCCAGCAGTTCAAATAGCGGGGATGCGTACGAGCAGTACTTC.

This clonotype was seen more than once but under ten times. The chain recombines TRBV7-9 with TRBJ2-1; D is perhaps TRBD2 (5 bases). The CDR3 consists of 11 residues. Germline assignment: CDR1 SEHNR and CDR2 FQNEAQ (reference sequence). The ends were cut back, 5 bases at V and 6 bases at J, with 5 bases in the middle. The CDR3 sequence: CASSAGNEQFF. The CDR3 DNA reads TGTGCCAGCAGCGCGGGCAATGAGCAGTTCTTC. The full variable domain, with the rest looked up from reference TRBV7-9 and TRBJ2-1, is DTGVSQNPRHKITKRGQNVTFRCDPISEHNRLYWYRQTLGQGPEFLTYFQNEAQLEKSRLLSDRFSAERPKGSFSTLEIQRTEQGDSAMYLCASSAGNEQFFGPGTRLTVL.

The chain links TRBV6-6 to TRBJ2-3; TRBD2 matches at 9 bases. This CDR3 contains 17 residues. Per the germline V gene, CDR1 is MNHNY and CDR2 is SVGAGI (reference sequence). The junction had 6 bases not matched to a gene; V was cut back by 0 bases and J by 2 bases. CDR3 residues: CASSYSMAGGTTDTQYF. The CDR3 DNA follows: TGTGCCAGCAGTTACTCGATGGCGGGAGGGACCACAGATACGCAGTATTTT.

The rearrangement joins TRBV4-3 to TRBJ2-4; TRBD1 aligns across 8 bases. The ends lost 0 bases at V and 3 bases at J; junction bases unmatched: 7. Looked up from germline, CDR1 is LGHNA and CDR2 is YSLEER. The CDR3 runs 17 residues. Here the CDR3 DNA reads TGCGCCAGCAGCCAAGACAGGGCAGGGGGCGGCAAAAACATTCAGTACTTC. Its translation is CASSQDRAGGGKNIQYF.

The CDR3 bases are TGTGCCAGCACCTTGGGGGGCTCTGAGTATTTT. The encoded protein is CASTLGGSEYF. The chain couples TRBV12-3 or TRBV12-4 to TRBJ2-3; D possibly uses TRBD1 or TRBD2 (6 bases each). With 7 bases removed from V and 13 bases from J, the gap between germline ends came to 15 bases. CDR3 size: 11 residues.

J is TRBJ2-1 and V is TRBV5-8; no reliable D call. The CDR3 totals 15 residues. V lost 1 base and J 3 bases, leaving 11 bases between the germline ends. Germline V lookup: CDR1 SGHTS, CDR2 YDEGEE. The CDR3 is CASSLLVGRYNEQFF. DNA of the CDR3: TGTGCCAGCAGCTTGTTGGTAGGGCGCTACAATGAGCAGTTCTTC.

The chain employs TRBV20-1 and TRBJ2-5, with TRBD2 identical over 13 bases. TRBJ2-7 matches the DNA end more closely, so the J call is doubtful. The CDR3 has 14 amino acids. From germline, CDR1 is DFQATT and CDR2 SNEGSKA (reference sequence). CDR3 bases: TGCAGTGCGTGGACTAGCGGGGGATCCTACGAGCAGTACTTC. The encoded protein is CSAWTSGGSYEQYF.

This chain joins TRBV29-1 and TRBJ2-1; 12 bases align to TRBD2. Per germline, CDR1 SQVTM and CDR2 ANQGSEA. V shed 8 bases, J shed 9 bases, and the junction held 11 bases outside the gene matches. The CDR3 extends over 14 amino acids. DNA for the CDR3: TGCAGCACCATTTTACTAGCGGGAGGTGGTGAGCAGTTCTTC. Its protein is CSTILLAGGGEQFF.

As for this clonotype: A much larger clonotype is one base distant, so this may be a read error. The chain couples TRBV11-3 to TRBJ2-5, with 7 bases identical to TRBD1. This CDR3 has 12 residues. Germline CDR1 is SGHNT and CDR2 is YENEEA. Trimming cost V 7 bases and J 11 bases; bases outside gene matches: 10. For the CDR3, the DNA is TGTGCCAGCAACGAGGGGGCTGGTGAGCAGTACTTC. Protein: CASNEGAGEQYF.

This clonotype was seen repeatedly, ten times or more. The chain uses TRBV20-1 and TRBJ2-5, with 10 bases fitting TRBD2. Germline V CDR1 and CDR2: DFQATT, SNEGSKA (reference sequence). The V gene end was trimmed by 6 bases and the J gene end by 4 bases; junction bases not matched to a gene: 14. The CDR3 has 16 residues. CDR3 sequence reads: CSALTFKRGGRETQYF. In DNA, the CDR3 is TGCAGTGCCCTTACGTTTAAGCGGGGGGGAAGAGAGACCCAGTACTTC.